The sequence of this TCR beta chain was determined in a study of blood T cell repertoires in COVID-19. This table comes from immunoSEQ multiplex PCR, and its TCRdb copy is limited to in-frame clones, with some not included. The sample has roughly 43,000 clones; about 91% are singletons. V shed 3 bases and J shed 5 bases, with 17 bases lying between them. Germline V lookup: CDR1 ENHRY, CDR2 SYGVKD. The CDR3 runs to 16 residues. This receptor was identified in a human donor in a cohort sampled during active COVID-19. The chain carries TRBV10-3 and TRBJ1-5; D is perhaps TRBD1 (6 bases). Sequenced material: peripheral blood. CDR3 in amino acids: CAISERRAGDDQPQHF. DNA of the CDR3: TGTGCCATCAGTGAACGTCGTGCAGGGGACGATCAGCCCCAGCATTTT.